Listed here is a single T cell receptor (beta chain). Its antigen is undetermined. The read ends 3 residues shy of where the CDR3 ends; the end is completed using the germline J gene. TCRdb keeps only in-frame clones here, not all; method: immunoSEQ multiplex PCR. This sample's table reports about 30,000 clones. This entry is derived from a study of T cells in women clearing cervical HPV infection. The CDR3 totals 15 residues. V lost 1 base and J 3 bases, leaving 12 bases between the germline ends. Germline loops: CDR1 KGHSH, CDR2 LQKENI. Each participant carried one incident cervical HPV16 infection only. MY09/MY11 PCR detected cervical HPV DNA; dot-blot assigned genotypes. Findings and limits, study-wide: Controls had more TRBV6-7 (about 0.16%) than cases (roughly 0.11%). CIN3+ cases had significantly higher TCR richness than controls; evenness did not differ.

The sequence derives from a woman aged 18 to 75 with a cervical HPV16 infection that either progressed to CIN3+ or cleared (not recorded which). Sequencing was performed on blood buffy coat. The V and J genes are TRBV18 and TRBJ1-1; D is unclear. This CDR3 reads CASSPLRAGYTEAFF. CDR3 DNA, as far as it was read: TGTGCCAGCTCACCACTTCGTGCCGGTTACACTGAA.